A single sample gave rise to the 20 T cell receptor beta chains below, sequenced in a study of molecular identifiers for immune sequencing clone quantification. A single record per CDR3 protein comes from TCRdb applying MiXCR to the PCR reads. There are roughly 630,000 distinct CDR3 sequences in the sample; less than 30% occur only once, and approximately 0.75% lies in the top ten. Sequences were obtained from naive CD8+ T cells from blood, with Jurkat cell RNA spiked in. Subset given: FACS-sorted CD8+CD4-CCR7+CD45RA+ naive T cells. The receptors stem from a human donor in good health. Some libraries in this study had Jurkat cell RNA spiked in.

This clonotype was picked up a small number of times. The V call is TRBV9, the J call TRBJ2-1; 8 bases fit TRBD2. The CDR3 covers 17 residues. The germline V gene encodes CDR1 SGDLS and CDR2 YYNGEE. V dropped 0 bases and J dropped 2; count of bases not matched to a gene: 7. The CDR3 reads CASSVAHLAGTYNEQFF. In DNA, the CDR3 is TGTGCCAGCAGCGTAGCGCATCTAGCGGGTACCTACAATGAGCAGTTCTTC.

This clonotype has a handful of counts. The chain links TRBV11-3 to TRBJ2-1, with D possibly being TRBD1 (6 bases). The CDR3 loop spans 14 amino acids. Trimming took 5 bases from V and 3 from J, leaving 11 bases between them. CDR1 SGHNT and CDR2 YENEEA come from the germline V gene. The CDR3 DNA is TGTGCCAGCAGCCGAGACAGGTTCTACAATGAGCAGTTCTTC. Residues: CASSRDRFYNEQFF.

Turning to this clonotype: Sequence at one end of the junction differs from germline and may be a read error. The rearrangement links TRBV28 to TRBJ1-1, with D perhaps TRBD1 (5 bases). Germline V gene lookup returns CDR1 MDHEN and CDR2 SYDVKM. The CDR3 consists of 14 residues. This chain's CDR3 is CASALRGLGTEDFF. The CDR3 nucleotides are TGTGCCAGCGCACTGAGGGGTTTGGGCACTGAAGATTTCTTT.

V usage is TRBV4-3 and J usage is TRBJ1-4; D is possibly TRBD1 (6 bases). Trimming removed 0 bases at V and 7 bases at J, with 15 bases between. This CDR3 comprises 16 residues. The V gene's germline CDR1 is LGHNA and CDR2 YSLEER. The CDR3 is CASSQDRGPSTEKLFF. The CDR3 DNA sequence: TGCGCCAGCAGCCAAGACAGGGGCCCCTCAACTGAAAAACTGTTTTTT.

This clonotype has at least ten counts. This chain uses TRBV7-2 with TRBJ2-7; TRBD2 agrees at 10 bases. Germline values: CDR1 SGHTA, CDR2 FQGNSA. The CDR3 contains 18 residues. The J segment lost 4 bases and the V segment lost 5 bases, leaving 17 bases of the junction unmatched. The CDR3 region has the DNA TGTGCCAGCAGCCATGGGGTGACCGGGACTAGCGTGGCTTACGAGCAGTACTTC. It translates to CASSHGVTGTSVAYEQYF.

The chain carries TRBV13 and TRBJ1-1, with D tentatively TRBD1 (6 bases). This CDR3 is 12 amino acids long. CDR1 and CDR2 from the germline V gene are PRHDT and FYEKMQ (reference sequence). V was trimmed by 5 bases and J by 6 bases, leaving 10 bases between them. As DNA, the CDR3 is TGTGCCAGCAGCCCAGGGGTCTCTGAAGCTTTCTTT. As protein: CASSPGVSEAFF.

This clonotype came up a few times. The gene calls are TRBV30 and TRBJ2-2; no clear D gene. Germline CDR1 reads GTSNPN; CDR2 reads SVGIG (reference sequence). Trimming removed 1 base at V and 3 bases at J, with 9 bases between. This CDR3 region has 14 residues. The CDR3 DNA reads as TGTGCCTGGAGTGCCACGGGTTACACCGGGGAGCTGTTTTTT. It is translated as CAWSATGYTGELFF.

This clonotype was seen a few times. The chain joins TRBV6-5 to TRBJ2-3; D might be TRBD1 (8 bases). V lost 5 bases and J 4 bases, leaving 28 bases between the germline ends. Germline V gene sequence: CDR1 MNHEY, CDR2 SVGAGI. This CDR3 is 19 amino acids long. CDR3 in DNA: TGTGCCAGCAGTAACCCCGACAGGGGAGGGTCTGATTTGGCAGATACGCAGTATTTT. This sequence encodes CASSNPDRGGSDLADTQYF.

This clonotype was seen repeatedly, ten times or more. The genes are TRBV19 and TRBJ2-3; TRBD2 is a possible D gene (5 bases). V was cut by 3 bases and J by 4 bases, with 8 bases left in between. The V gene's germline CDR1 is LNHDA and CDR2 SQIVND (reference sequence). CDR3 length: 13 amino acids. The DNA for the CDR3 is TGTGCCAGTAGTATCGACGGGGCAGATACGCAGTATTTT. Protein product: CASSIDGADTQYF.

This clonotype has ten or more counts. The J gene is TRBJ2-7, the V gene TRBV19, with 7 nucleotides matching TRBD2. There are 14 residues in the CDR3. CDR1 is LNHDA, CDR2 SQIVND, per germline (reference sequence). With V trimmed by 5 bases and J by 3 bases, 7 bases remained unmatched. The CDR3 DNA follows: TGTGCCAGTAGTCTCACTAGCGCAAGCTACGAGCAGTACTTC. It specifies CASSLTSASYEQYF. The variable domain in full, with the rest retrieved from reference TRBV19 and TRBJ2-7, is DGGITQSPKYLFRKEGQNVTLSCEQNLNHDAMYWYRQDPGQGLRLIYYSQIVNDFQKGDIAEGYSVSREKKESFPLTVTSAQKNPTAFYLCASSLTSASYEQYFGPGTRLTVT.

This clonotype was observed many times. This chain uses TRBV6-5 with TRBJ2-1, with TRBD2 matching over 9 bases. The CDR3 runs 15 residues. The V segment lost 6 bases and the J segment 4 bases; nucleotides outside the gene matches: 7. CDR1 and CDR2 (germline): MNHEY, SVGAGI. CDR3 in amino acids: CASSLTSGVYNEQFF. In DNA form, the CDR3 reads TGTGCCAGCAGCCTGACTAGCGGAGTTTACAATGAGCAGTTCTTC.

Notes on this clonotype: A much larger clone lies one base from this, so it may be a read error. In DNA, the CDR3 is TGCGCCAGCACCGGGAAAGCCCTATCGGGGGCGGAGACCCAGTACTTC. This translates into CASTGKALSGAETQYF. V gene TRBV4-1 combines with J gene TRBJ2-5, with D perhaps given as TRBD1 or TRBD2 (6 bases each). The CDR3 spans 16 residues. Per the germline V gene, CDR1 is MGHRA and CDR2 is YSYEKL. Trimming shortened V by 7 bases and J by 5 bases, and 23 bases separated the two germline ends.

In this sample, this clonotype turned up a few times. The genes are TRBV3-1 and TRBJ2-7, with 7 bases aligning to TRBD2. The germline V gene encodes CDR1 LGHDT and CDR2 YNNKEL (reference sequence). CDR3 length equals 14 residues. After removal of 3 bases from V and 5 bases from J, the junction contained 7 bases not matched to a gene. The chain's CDR3 is CASSQAGVGHEQYF. The DNA of the CDR3 is TGTGCCAGCAGCCAGGCGGGAGTAGGCCACGAGCAGTACTTC.

This clonotype occurred many times. The V and J genes are TRBV20-1 and TRBJ1-3, with no clear D. CDR1 and CDR2 (germline): DFQATT, SNEGSKA (reference sequence). The CDR3 is 14 residues long. V shed 6 bases and J shed 2 bases, with 14 bases lying between them. The CDR3 DNA is TGCAGTGCGCGTATCGACTTAACTGGAAACACCATATATTTT. It specifies CSARIDLTGNTIYF.

This chain links TRBV11-2 with TRBJ1-1; 7 bases map to TRBD1. This CDR3 region has 16 residues. CDR1 SGHAT and CDR2 FQNNGV come from the germline V gene. Unmatched junction bases numbered 14, after V lost 5 bases and J lost 5 bases. The CDR3 DNA follows: TGTGCCAGCAGCCCGGGGGACAGCCTTTTGGGTACTGAAGCTTTCTTT. Translating gives CASSPGDSLLGTEAFF. The full variable domain, with the rest looked up from reference TRBV11-2 and TRBJ1-1, is EAGVAQSPRYKIIEKRQSVAFWCNPISGHATLYWYQQILGQGPKLLIQFQNNGVVDDSQLPKDRFSAERLKGVDSTLKIQPAKLEDSAVYLCASSPGDSLLGTEAFFGQGTRLTVV.

This chain connects TRBV5-1 to TRBJ2-5; 8 bases map to TRBD1. With 0 bases clipped from V and 5 bases from J, the junction kept 6 bases outside the gene matches. Germline V gene sequence: CDR1 SGHRS, CDR2 YFSETQ. This CDR3 region has 15 residues. The DNA for the CDR3 is TGCGCCAGCAGCTTGGAGGACAGGGTGCATGAGACCCAGTACTTC. It codes for CASSLEDRVHETQYF. Together with reference TRBV5-1 and TRBJ2-5, the CDR3 gives the full variable domain: KAGVTQTPRYLIKTRGQQVTLSCSPISGHRSVSWYQQTPGQGLQFLFEYFSETQRNKGNFPGRFSGRQFSNSRSEMNVSTLELGDSALYLCASSLEDRVHETQYFGPGTRLLVL.

The table lists this clonotype with many counts. This chain uses TRBV13 with TRBJ2-3; D gene uncertain. The CDR3 is made up of 14 amino acids. V was shortened by 6 bases and J by 4 bases, with 14 bases between the two germline ends. Per germline, CDR1 PRHDT and CDR2 FYEKMQ (reference sequence). The CDR3 DNA sequence: TGTGCCAGCAGTCCACAGCCTAGGGCAGATACGCAGTATTTT. This sequence encodes CASSPQPRADTQYF.

This clonotype was picked up many times. The V call is TRBV30, the J call TRBJ2-3, with 8 bases that match TRBD2. V lost 2 bases, J lost 2 bases, and 9 bases stayed unmatched. The V gene's germline CDR1 is GTSNPN and CDR2 SVGIG (reference sequence). This CDR3 contains 16 residues. In DNA, the CDR3 is TGTGCCTGGAGTCATATTAGCGGGGAGATCACAGATACGCAGTATTTT. Its translation: CAWSHISGEITDTQYF.

In regard to this clonotype: This may be a read error: a much more frequent sequence differs by one nucleotide. This rearrangement joins TRBV28 to TRBJ1-2, with 7 bases identical to TRBD1. Per germline, CDR1 MDHEN and CDR2 SYDVKM. Trimming took 6 bases from V and 6 from J; bases not matched to a gene: 13. The CDR3 has 15 amino acids. CDR3 DNA: TGTGCCAGCAGCGGACTACAGGGGTTTCCTAATGGCTACACCTTC. Protein: CASSGLQGFPNGYTF.

The V call is TRBV3-1, the J call TRBJ2-5, with D unclear. Looked up from germline, CDR1 is LGHDT and CDR2 is YNNKEL (reference sequence). With 0 bases removed from V and 11 bases from J, the gap between germline ends came to 10 bases. This CDR3 contains 12 residues. CDR3 residues: CASSQEIHNQYF. CDR3 in DNA: TGTGCCAGCAGCCAAGAGATCCATAATCAGTACTTC.